Presented here are 15 T cell receptor beta chains from one specimen sequenced in a study of vaccination and CD4 T cells after COVID-19. Noted treatment: approximately nine-day PBMC culture with coronavirus spike peptide pools or control peptides (ViraFEST assay). Researchers used the Oncomine TCR Beta short-read assay to sequence DNA from cultured CD4+ T cells. TCRdb used MiXCR to reprocess the PCR reads, holding one entry per CDR3 protein. The sample yields some 10,000 distinct CDR3 sequences, 35% to 50% seen once. The antigens for these receptors are not known. The source material was CD4+ T cells from blood, cultured in vitro. Every receptor here comes from a human donor who had recovered from COVID-19.

This sequence joins TRBV6-5 and TRBJ1-1; 7 nucleotides agree with TRBD1. Germline CDR1 reads MNHEY; CDR2 reads SVGAGI. This CDR3 has 14 amino acids. J lost 2 bases, V lost 4 bases, and 4 bases had no gene match. The CDR3 loop is CASSSRDRNTEAFF. CDR3 DNA sequence: TGTGCCAGCAGTTCCCGGGACAGAAACACTGAAGCTTTCTTT.

In its sample, this clonotype was seen a few times. V gene TRBV11-3 combines with J gene TRBJ1-2; D gene unclear. The germline CDR1 and CDR2 sequences are SGHNT and YENEEA. The V end was cut by 1 base, the J end by 3 bases, with 6 bases between. The CDR3 has 13 residues. CDR3 sequence reads: CASSLVGDYGYTF. CDR3 bases: TGTGCCAGCAGCTTAGTTGGTGACTATGGCTACACCTTC.

This clonotype was found a few times. V and J are TRBV5-4 and TRBJ2-7; D is unclear. The CDR3 runs 12 residues. Trimming took 5 bases from V and 4 from J, leaving 10 bases between them. In germline, CDR1 is SGHNT, CDR2 YYREEE (reference sequence). The CDR3: CASSLDGYEQYF. In DNA, the CDR3 is TGTGCCAGCAGTCTGGACGGGTACGAGCAGTACTTC. Together with reference TRBV5-4 and TRBJ2-7, the CDR3 gives the full variable domain: ETGVTQSPTHLIKTRGQQVTLRCSSQSGHNTVSWYQQALGQGPQFIFQYYREEENGRGNFPPRFSGLQFPNYSSELNVNALELDDSALYLCASSLDGYEQYFGPGTRLTVT.

This clonotype counts as medium-sized. The chain joins TRBV19 to TRBJ2-3; 8 positions match TRBD1. V gave up 6 bases and J gave up 14 bases; unmatched junction bases: 16. Germline V CDR1 and CDR2: LNHDA, SQIVND (reference sequence). The CDR3 is made up of 14 amino acids. CDR3 residues: CASRSGAGGKFLYF. The CDR3 DNA reads TGTGCCAGTAGGTCTGGGGCAGGGGGCAAGTTCTTGTATTTT.

This chain links TRBV11-3 with TRBJ1-1; 8 bases agree with TRBD1. CDR1 and CDR2 (germline): SGHNT, YENEEA. The CDR3 contains 15 residues. V shed 5 bases and J 1 base; nucleotides not matched to a gene: 6. DNA of the CDR3: TGTGCCAGCAGCCTTAGGACAGGGAGGAACACTGAAGCTTTCTTT. This sequence encodes CASSLRTGRNTEAFF. The whole variable domain, filled in from reference TRBV11-3 and TRBJ1-1, reads EAGVVQSPRYKIIEKKQPVAFWCNPISGHNTLYWYLQNLGQGPELLIRYENEEAVDDSQLPKDRFSAERLKGVDSTLKIQPAELGDSAVYLCASSLRTGRNTEAFFGQGTRLTVV.

The gene calls are TRBV7-8 and TRBJ1-1; 7 positions match TRBD1. CDR1 and CDR2 (germline): SGHVS, FQNEAQ. The trim removed 5 bases at V and 1 base at J, leaving 4 bases unmatched. The CDR3 has 14 residues. The chain's CDR3 is CASSPGTANTEAFF. For the CDR3, the DNA is TGTGCCAGCAGCCCCGGGACAGCGAACACTGAAGCTTTCTTT.

By its share, this clonotype is medium-sized. This chain joins TRBV2 and TRBJ1-6, with D unclear. V dropped 5 bases and J dropped 5 bases, with 10 bases sitting between them. CDR3 length: 14 residues. Germline V CDR1 and CDR2: SNHLY, FYNNEI. The CDR3 sequence: CASSFAGNNSPLHF. Written as DNA, the CDR3 is TGTGCCAGCAGTTTCGCTGGTAATAATTCACCCCTCCACTTT.

The DNA for the CDR3 is TGTGCCAGCAGCTCTCCGGGACCGACGACCCAGTACTTC. Amino acids: CASSSPGPTTQYF. V is TRBV7-9 and J is TRBJ2-5; D could derive from TRBD1 or TRBD2 (5 bases each). The germline V gene has CDR1 SEHNR and CDR2 FQNEAQ (reference sequence). The CDR3 runs to 13 residues. V was clipped by 4 bases and J by 7 bases, with 13 bases between them.

The chain joins TRBV2 to TRBJ1-1, with TRBD1 identical over 8 bases. The CDR3 spans 14 residues. J lost 1 base, V lost 4 bases, and 2 bases had no gene match. CDR1 and CDR2 (germline): SNHLY, FYNNEI. The CDR3 DNA is TGTGCCAGCAGTGTCGGACAGGGGAACACTGAAGCTTTCTTT. Its translation: CASSVGQGNTEAFF.

The genes are TRBV19 and TRBJ2-6; D not certain. CDR3 length equals 15 residues. The ends were cut back, 1 base at V and 2 bases at J, with 6 bases in the middle. Germline lookup yields CDR1 LNHDA and CDR2 SQIVND (reference sequence). CDR3 amino acids: CASSIGGPGANVLTF. CDR3 DNA sequence: TGTGCCAGTAGTATAGGAGGTCCTGGGGCCAACGTCCTGACTTTC.

Points on this clonotype: One junction end does not reproduce the germline sequence, and a read error may be involved. The chain combines TRBV5-1 with TRBJ2-2; TRBD2 matches 7 bases. The length of the CDR3 is 14 residues. CDR1 SGHRS and CDR2 YFSETQ come from the germline V gene. CDR3 region: CTSLTSPNTGELFF. In nucleotides, the CDR3 is TGCACCAGCCTGACTAGCCCGAACACCGGGGAGCTGTTTTTT.

This clonotype has only one observation. The V call is TRBV2, the J call TRBJ2-6, with 9 bases that match TRBD1. J gave up 2 bases and V 0 bases, and 8 bases lay outside the gene matches. The CDR3 consists of 19 residues. CDR1 SNHLY and CDR2 FYNNEI come from the germline V gene. The CDR3 sequence is CASSEAWTGVFTGANVLTF. The CDR3, as DNA: TGTGCCAGCAGTGAAGCCTGGACAGGGGTCTTTACTGGGGCCAACGTCCTGACTTTC.

This chain connects TRBV3-1 to TRBJ1-6; no firm D call. The CDR3 contains 14 residues. CDR1 and CDR2 (germline): LGHDT, YNNKEL (reference sequence). V was trimmed by 0 bases and J by 11 bases, leaving 11 bases between them. CDR3 nucleotides: TGTGCCAGCAGCCAAGACGGGCTTAGGGCACCCCTCCACTTT. Translation gives CASSQDGLRAPLHF.

On this clonotype: The junction shows a germline mismatch at one end, possibly a read error. The chain carries TRBV5-8 and TRBJ2-7, with 12 nucleotides matching TRBD1. Germline CDR1 is SGHTS and CDR2 is YDEGEE. This CDR3 has 19 amino acids. DNA of the CDR3: TGTGCCAACAGCTTGGGGCGGGACAGGGGGCGCTTAATCCCCCACGAGCAGTACTTC. As protein: CANSLGRDRGRLIPHEQYF.

This clonotype was counted only a few times. The chain has TRBV11-3 and TRBJ2-2, with 9 bases identical to TRBD1. The CDR3 has 14 amino acids. The germline CDR1 and CDR2 sequences are SGHNT and YENEEA. The V segment lost 1 base and the J segment 6 bases; nucleotides outside the gene matches: 0. DNA of the CDR3: TGTGCCAGCAGCTTAGGACAGGGGGCCGGGGAGCTGTTTTTT. Its protein is CASSLGQGAGELFF.